Listed below are T cell receptor beta chains from one sample, sequenced in a study of T cells in tumors after PD-1 blockade. Only in-frame clones appear in the TCRdb table, and some are missing; sequencing was by immunoSEQ multiplex PCR. This table has around 21,000 clones, roughly 80% appearing once. The source was PBMCs, collected after anti-PD-1 therapy. The receptors come from a human donor with advanced basal cell or squamous cell carcinoma (not recorded which). The CDR3 runs from the conserved cysteine through the conserved F or W. A D gene is named only where the DNA matches it firmly. Only some rows state a clone size, as once, few, many or a class for expanded clones.

>-|TRBV25-1|-|TRBJ1-5
TGTGCCAGCTCTACAGGGATCGATCAGCCCCAGCATTTT
CASSTGIDQPQHF
>-|TRBV5-1|TRBD1|TRBJ2-7
TGCGCCAGCAGCGCGACGCCGGGACAGATCTACGAGCAGTACTTC
CASSATPGQIYEQYF
>-|TRBV9|-|TRBJ2-3
TGTGCCAGCAGCTTGAGGACTAATTCGGATACGCAGTATTTT
CASSLRTNSDTQYF
>-|TRBV4-2|-|TRBJ1-2
TGTGCCAGCAGCCAAGGCCCTAATCAAATGAACTATGGCTACACCTTC
CASSQGPNQMNYGYTF
>few|TRBV28|-|TRBJ1-5
TGTGCCAGCAGTTCCGGCAATCAGCCCCAGCATTTT
CASSSGNQPQHF
>-|TRBV7-7|TRBD2|TRBJ2-5
TGTGCCAGCAGCCCAGGGGCTAGCGGGCAAGAGACCCAGTACTTC
CASSPGASGQETQYF
>-|TRBV24-1|TRBD1|TRBJ1-2
TGTGCCACCAGTGGCCCGGGGACAGGGAGGGGCTACACCTTC
CATSGPGTGRGYTF
>-|TRBV28|-|TRBJ2-4
TGTGCCAGCAGTGAGGGACTAGCCAAAAACATTCAGTACTTC
CASSEGLAKNIQYF
>-|TRBV14|-|TRBJ1-1
TGTGCCAGCAGCCAAAGGGCGGACACTCGGGGTGAAGCTTTCTTT
CASSQRADTRGEAFF
>-|TRBV5-4|-|TRBJ1-2
TGTGCCAGCAGCTTGGCCGGCGGAGGAAACTATGGCTACACCTTC
CASSLAGGGNYGYTF
>-|TRBV5-1|-|TRBJ1-2
TGCGCCAGCAGCCTGGGGCAGGCCGCGAGCTACACCTTC
CASSLGQAASYTF
>-|TRBV4-2|TRBD1|TRBJ1-1
TGTGCCAGCAGCCAGAACAGGGGTGAAGCTTTCTTT
CASSQNRGEAFF
>-|TRBV7-9|-|TRBJ2-7
TGTGCCAGCAGCTTAGTGGGCTACGGAACCTACGAGCAGTACTTC
CASSLVGYGTYEQYF
>-|TRBV2|TRBD1|TRBJ2-7
TGTGCCACGCAGGGGGCTGCCTACGAGCAGTACTTC
CATQGAAYEQYF
>-|TRBV7-8|-|TRBJ1-5
TGTGCCAGCAGCCCCCGGATCGGGGTGGGAATGAGGCCCCAGCATTTT
CASSPRIGVGMRPQHF
>-|TRBV10-3|TRBD2|TRBJ2-1
TGTGCCACACGTAATGCCGGGACTACCTACAATGAGCAGTTCTTC
CATRNAGTTYNEQFF
>-|TRBV20-1|-|TRBJ1-3
TGCAGTGCTAGTGAATCGGCAATTGGAAACACCATATATTTT
CSASESAIGNTIYF
>-|TRBV19|-|TRBJ2-1
TGTGCCAGTAGTATAGCTGCGGAAAAGACCTACAATGAGCAGTTCTTC
CASSIAAEKTYNEQFF
>-|TRBV19|TRBD1|TRBJ1-4
TGTGCCAGTAGTATAACGGACAGGGGATTGTATGAAAAACTGTTTTTT
CASSITDRGLYEKLFF
>-|TRBV9|-|TRBJ2-1
TGTGCCAGCAGCGTAACACAACACTCCCCCAATCGCGGTGAGCAGTTCTTC
CASSVTQHSPNRGEQFF
>few|TRBV19|-|TRBJ1-5
TGTGCCAGTAGTATAGCACCGGTGAAAGGCAATCAGCCCCAGCATTTT
CASSIAPVKGNQPQHF
>-|TRBV3-1/TRBV3-2|TRBD2|TRBJ2-7
TGTGCCAGCAGCCAAGACCTGGGTCTAGCGGGACCCGAGCAGTACTTC
CASSQDLGLAGPEQYF
>-|TRBV10-3|-|TRBJ2-1
TGTGCCATCAGTGAGACACTAGAAGGAAACTACAATGAGCAGTTCTTC
CAISETLEGNYNEQFF
>-|TRBV11-3|TRBD2|TRBJ2-1
TGTGCCAGCAGCCCCCACCCCTTTAGCGGGCTTGGGGATGAGCAGTTCTTC
CASSPHPFSGLGDEQFF
>-|TRBV7-2|-|TRBJ2-5
TGTGCCAGCAGCCGCGAGATGGGGGAGACCCAGTACTTC
CASSREMGETQYF
>-|TRBV3-1/TRBV3-2|-|TRBJ1-2
TGTGCCAGCAGCTCAGAAGGGGGTTACTATGGCTACACCTTC
CASSSEGGYYGYTF
>-|TRBV19|-|TRBJ1-5
TGTGCCAGTAGTATAGCTTGGGGGGGCGCCATCAATCAGCCCCAGCATTTT
CASSIAWGGAINQPQHF
>-|TRBV5-8|-|TRBJ2-2
TGTGCCAGCAGCGGACTTCCTGCCCCCAAAAACACCGGGGAGCTGTTTTTT
CASSGLPAPKNTGELFF
>-|TRBV29-1|TRBD2|TRBJ2-3
TGCAGCGCTGAGGGCAGAGCCGGGACTAGCGGGAGTGCCCGTGTAGATACGCAGTATTTT
CSAEGRAGTSGSARVDTQYF
>-|TRBV5-1|TRBD1|TRBJ2-2
TGCGCCAGCAGCTTGGTGATGGACAGGAGCACCGGGGAGCTGTTTTTT
CASSLVMDRSTGELFF
>-|TRBV10-2|TRBD2|TRBJ2-3
TGCGCCAGCTATACTAGCGGGGGCCTTAGCACAGATACGCAGTATTTT
CASYTSGGLSTDTQYF